Listed below are T cell receptor beta chains from one sample, sequenced in a study of blood T cell repertoires in COVID-19. The repertoire was sequenced with immunoSEQ multiplex PCR; TCRdb's copy has only in-frame clones and lacks some. Among about 120,000 clones listed, approximately 81% were seen once. Sequencing was done on a sample of peripheral blood. Receptors originate from a man between 45 and 60 years old with acute or convalescent COVID-19. Both conserved end residues are part of each CDR3. Fields, in order: clone size, V gene, D gene, J gene, CDR3 DNA, CDR3 protein. A D gene is named only where the DNA matches it firmly. The size entry is marked missing in some rows and otherwise reads once, few, many or a size class.

abundance: once; v_gene: TRBV28; d_gene: TRBD1; j_gene: TRBJ1-2; CDR3nt: TGTGCCAGCAGTTCCCCTACAGGGGAACCTAACTATGGCTACACCTTC; CDR3aa: CASSSPTGEPNYGYTF
abundance: .; v_gene: TRBV5-4; d_gene: .; j_gene: TRBJ1-4; CDR3nt: TGTGCCAGCAGTCCCGCGGCTAATGAAAAACTGTTTTTT; CDR3aa: CASSPAANEKLFF
abundance: .; v_gene: TRBV5-1; d_gene: .; j_gene: TRBJ2-2; CDR3nt: TGCGCCAGCAGCTTGGAGCTAGCGAACACCGGGGAGCTGTTTTTT; CDR3aa: CASSLELANTGELFF
abundance: .; v_gene: TRBV2; d_gene: .; j_gene: TRBJ1-5; CDR3nt: TGTGCCAGCACCCCTACAGGGTTGAGTCAGCCCCAGCATTTT; CDR3aa: CASTPTGLSQPQHF
abundance: .; v_gene: TRBV4-1; d_gene: .; j_gene: TRBJ2-4; CDR3nt: TGCGCCAGCAGCCAACCCCCCGGGTTAGCCAAAAACATTCAGTACTTC; CDR3aa: CASSQPPGLAKNIQYF
abundance: .; v_gene: TRBV19; d_gene: .; j_gene: TRBJ1-4; CDR3nt: TGTGCCAGTAGTATTGGGGGGGGAAGCGAAAAACTGTTTTTT; CDR3aa: CASSIGGGSEKLFF
abundance: few; v_gene: TRBV4-1; d_gene: .; j_gene: TRBJ1-4; CDR3nt: TGCGCCAGCAGCCAAGTCATTGAAAAACTGTTTTTT; CDR3aa: CASSQVIEKLFF
abundance: .; v_gene: TRBV30; d_gene: .; j_gene: TRBJ1-5; CDR3nt: TGTGCCTGGGGGGACTTCGGTCAGCCCCAGCATTTT; CDR3aa: CAWGDFGQPQHF
abundance: .; v_gene: TRBV12-2; d_gene: .; j_gene: TRBJ1-1; CDR3nt: TGTGCAAGTCGCTTAGGGCTCAGGGAAAACCTAAACACTGAAGCTTTCTTT; CDR3aa: CASRLGLRENLNTEAFF
abundance: once; v_gene: TRBV2; d_gene: .; j_gene: TRBJ1-5; CDR3nt: TGTGCCAGCAGCTTCAGCGGCACCAATCAGCCCCAGCATTTT; CDR3aa: CASSFSGTNQPQHF
abundance: .; v_gene: TRBV30; d_gene: .; j_gene: TRBJ1-2; CDR3nt: TGTGCCTGGGACAGTTCGAACTATGGCTACACCTTC; CDR3aa: CAWDSSNYGYTF
abundance: .; v_gene: TRBV19; d_gene: .; j_gene: TRBJ1-4; CDR3nt: TGTGCCAGTTCTGGGTCTGGGCAGGGGAATGAAAAACTGTTTTTT; CDR3aa: CASSGSGQGNEKLFF
abundance: .; v_gene: TRBV5-1; d_gene: TRBD1; j_gene: TRBJ1-4; CDR3nt: TGCGCCAGCGGGCTGACAGGGGATGGTGAAAAACTGTTTTTT; CDR3aa: CASGLTGDGEKLFF
abundance: once; v_gene: TRBV7-2; d_gene: TRBD2; j_gene: TRBJ2-1; CDR3nt: TGTGCCAGCAGCTTACCAGCGGGGGGGAATGAGCAGTTCTTC; CDR3aa: CASSLPAGGNEQFF
abundance: .; v_gene: TRBV27; d_gene: .; j_gene: TRBJ2-7; CDR3nt: TGTGCCAGCAGTTTAGGACACATCTCCTACGAGCAGTACTTC; CDR3aa: CASSLGHISYEQYF
abundance: .; v_gene: TRBV10-3; d_gene: TRBD1; j_gene: TRBJ1-2; CDR3nt: TGTGCCATCAGTGTAGGGGGACAGGGGGCGTATGGCTACACCTTC; CDR3aa: CAISVGGQGAYGYTF
abundance: .; v_gene: TRBV3-1/TRBV3-2; d_gene: .; j_gene: TRBJ2-5; CDR3nt: TGTGCCAGCAGCCAATCCGGGGGGCACGAGACCCAGTACTTC; CDR3aa: CASSQSGGHETQYF
abundance: .; v_gene: TRBV10-3; d_gene: .; j_gene: TRBJ1-2; CDR3nt: TGTGCCATCAGTGACGATCTGGGGGGGGGCTATGGTGGCTACACCTTC; CDR3aa: CAISDDLGGGYGGYTF
abundance: .; v_gene: TRBV12-3/TRBV12-4; d_gene: .; j_gene: TRBJ1-6; CDR3nt: TGTGCCAGCAGTCCGGGACAAGGTTCACCCCTCCACTTT; CDR3aa: CASSPGQGSPLHF
abundance: .; v_gene: TRBV5-1; d_gene: TRBD1; j_gene: TRBJ1-6; CDR3nt: TGCGCCAGCAGCCCCGGGACAGACTATAATTCACCCCTCCACTTT; CDR3aa: CASSPGTDYNSPLHF
abundance: .; v_gene: TRBV5-1; d_gene: TRBD1; j_gene: TRBJ2-3; CDR3nt: TGCGCCAGCAGCCCGAGGACAGGGGGGTACACAGATACGCAGTATTTT; CDR3aa: CASSPRTGGYTDTQYF
abundance: .; v_gene: TRBV6-6; d_gene: TRBD1; j_gene: TRBJ2-5; CDR3nt: TGTGCCAGCAGTCCAGGGGGCCGGGAGACCCAGTACTTC; CDR3aa: CASSPGGRETQYF
abundance: .; v_gene: TRBV28; d_gene: .; j_gene: TRBJ2-3; CDR3nt: TGTGCCAGCAGTTTTTTCGGGGCAGATACGCAGTATTTT; CDR3aa: CASSFFGADTQYF
abundance: .; v_gene: TRBV7-3; d_gene: TRBD1; j_gene: TRBJ1-2; CDR3nt: TGTGCCAGCAGTCCAGGGGGATCCTATGGCTACACCTTC; CDR3aa: CASSPGGSYGYTF
abundance: .; v_gene: TRBV11-2; d_gene: TRBD1; j_gene: TRBJ2-7; CDR3nt: TGTGCCAGCAGCTTAGTCGACAGGGAAGGGTACGAGCAGTACTTC; CDR3aa: CASSLVDREGYEQYF
abundance: .; v_gene: TRBV2; d_gene: TRBD1; j_gene: TRBJ2-4; CDR3nt: TGTGCCAGCAGTGAACGGACAGGGGTAGGAAACATTCAGTACTTC; CDR3aa: CASSERTGVGNIQYF
abundance: .; v_gene: TRBV9; d_gene: TRBD2; j_gene: TRBJ2-2; CDR3nt: TGTGCCAGCAGCTTGACTAGCGACACCGGGGAGCTGTTTTTT; CDR3aa: CASSLTSDTGELFF
abundance: .; v_gene: TRBV6-5; d_gene: TRBD1; j_gene: TRBJ1-3; CDR3nt: TGTGCCAGCCGAACCAGGGGACAGGCTGGAAACACCATATATTTT; CDR3aa: CASRTRGQAGNTIYF
abundance: .; v_gene: TRBV2; d_gene: .; j_gene: TRBJ2-2; CDR3nt: TGTGCCAGCAGTGAAGTCGGGACCGGGGAGCTGTTTTTT; CDR3aa: CASSEVGTGELFF
abundance: .; v_gene: TRBV19; d_gene: .; j_gene: TRBJ1-2; CDR3nt: TGTGCCAGTAGTCGACGGGACACTCAAAACTATGGCTACACCTTC; CDR3aa: CASSRRDTQNYGYTF
abundance: .; v_gene: TRBV28; d_gene: .; j_gene: TRBJ1-2; CDR3nt: TGTGCCAGCAGTTCCGGGGTTTCTAACTATGGCTACACCTTC; CDR3aa: CASSSGVSNYGYTF
abundance: .; v_gene: TRBV18; d_gene: TRBD1; j_gene: TRBJ1-3; CDR3nt: TGTGCCAGCTCACCGCCTGACAGGGGGCACTCTGGAAACACCATATATTTT; CDR3aa: CASSPPDRGHSGNTIYF
abundance: once; v_gene: TRBV7-2; d_gene: TRBD1; j_gene: TRBJ1-2; CDR3nt: TGTGCCAGCAGCTTGTCGACAGGGAACTATGGCTACACCTTC; CDR3aa: CASSLSTGNYGYTF
abundance: .; v_gene: TRBV9; d_gene: .; j_gene: TRBJ2-2; CDR3nt: TGTGCCAGCAGCGTTGATAGCGTGAACACCGGGGAGCTGTTTTTT; CDR3aa: CASSVDSVNTGELFF
abundance: .; v_gene: TRBV6-6; d_gene: TRBD1; j_gene: TRBJ2-7; CDR3nt: TGTGCCAGCAGTCCTCCCCCGGGACAGGGTTTAGGGGAGCAGTACTTC; CDR3aa: CASSPPPGQGLGEQYF
abundance: few; v_gene: TRBV2; d_gene: .; j_gene: TRBJ1-6; CDR3nt: TGTGCCAGCAGTGAAAGTGCGGGAGTCCCGCATTCACCCCTCCACTTT; CDR3aa: CASSESAGVPHSPLHF
abundance: .; v_gene: TRBV6-6; d_gene: TRBD1; j_gene: TRBJ1-6; CDR3nt: TGTGCCAGCAGTCAAAGACAGGGGCCAACTAATTCACCCCTCCACTTT; CDR3aa: CASSQRQGPTNSPLHF
abundance: .; v_gene: TRBV3-1/TRBV3-2; d_gene: TRBD1; j_gene: TRBJ1-2; CDR3nt: TGTGCCAGCAGCCAATCGGGACAGATTAACTATGGCTACACCTTC; CDR3aa: CASSQSGQINYGYTF
abundance: .; v_gene: TRBV4-2; d_gene: TRBD1; j_gene: TRBJ2-2; CDR3nt: TGTGCCAGCAGCCAAGATTCAGGGGGAACGAACACCGGGGAGCTGTTTTTT; CDR3aa: CASSQDSGGTNTGELFF
abundance: .; v_gene: TRBV18; d_gene: .; j_gene: TRBJ1-3; CDR3nt: TGTGCCAGCTCACCAAGGGCGGGCTCTGGAAACACCATATATTTT; CDR3aa: CASSPRAGSGNTIYF